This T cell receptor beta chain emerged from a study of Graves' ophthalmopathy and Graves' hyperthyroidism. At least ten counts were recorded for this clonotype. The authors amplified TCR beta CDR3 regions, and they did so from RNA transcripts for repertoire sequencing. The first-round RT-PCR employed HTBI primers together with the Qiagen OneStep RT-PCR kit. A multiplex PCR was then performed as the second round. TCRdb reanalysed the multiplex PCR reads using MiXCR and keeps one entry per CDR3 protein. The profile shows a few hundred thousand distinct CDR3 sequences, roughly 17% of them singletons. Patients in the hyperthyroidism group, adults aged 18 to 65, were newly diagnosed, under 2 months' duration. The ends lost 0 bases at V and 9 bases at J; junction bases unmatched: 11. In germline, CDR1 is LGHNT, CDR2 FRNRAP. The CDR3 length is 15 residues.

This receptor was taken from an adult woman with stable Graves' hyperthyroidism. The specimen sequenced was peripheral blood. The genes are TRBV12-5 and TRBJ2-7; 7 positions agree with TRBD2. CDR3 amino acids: CASGLVLAGPLVQYF. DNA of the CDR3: TGTGCTAGTGGTTTGGTGTTAGCGGGCCCACTTGTGCAGTACTTC.